This T cell receptor beta chain was sequenced for a study of Graves' ophthalmopathy and Graves' hyperthyroidism. Study results and limitations: Among expanded thyroid clonotypes above 0.001 frequency, most also occurred in blood.

Regarding this clonotype: What it recognizes is unknown.

Thyroid ultrasound, orbital computed tomography, TRAb, serum thyroxine and clinical symptoms formed the basis of diagnosis. Out of around 9.5 ml of fresh peripheral blood, PBMCs were obtained. The V gene's germline CDR1 is LGHDT and CDR2 YNNKEL (reference sequence). CDR3 length: 13 amino acids. V dropped 4 bases and J dropped 9 bases, with 10 bases sitting between them. Scientists amplified the TCR beta CDR3 regions from RNA transcripts. An opening RT-PCR round employed HTBI primers and preceded a second-round multiplex PCR. TCRdb reprocessed the multiplex PCR reads via MiXCR and lists one record per CDR3 protein. The top ten clones hold 3.3% of a sample with about 700,000 distinct CDR3 sequences, over 40% of them seen once.

The origin of this receptor is an adult man with Graves' ophthalmopathy. The sample taken for sequencing was peripheral blood. This chain joins TRBV3-1 and TRBJ1-6; no definite D call. CDR3 bases: TGTGCCAGCAGCCTTGAAAGCGCTTCACCCCTCCACTTT. Its protein product is CASSLESASPLHF.